This T cell receptor beta chain emerged from a study of blood T cell repertoires in COVID-19. Study as a whole: The cDNA or gDNA used as material had been derived from T cells, B-cell-depleted T cells, or PBMCs.

Generated by immunoSEQ multiplex PCR, the TCRdb table keeps only in-frame clones and is missing some. The repertoire includes 200,000 to 250,000 clones, roughly 85% of them detected once, and roughly a sixth sits in the top ten. The CDR3 consists of 13 residues. V lost 7 bases to trimming and J lost 6 bases; unmatched junction nucleotides: 5. The specimen sequenced was PBMCs or T cells enriched from blood (not recorded which). The chain uses TRBV12-3 or TRBV12-4 and TRBJ1-1, with 10 bases aligning to TRBD1. The receptor was isolated from a man aged 35 to 55 who had recovered from COVID-19. The CDR3 region is CASTPGTGAEAFF. CDR3 nucleotides: TGTGCCAGCACACCCGGGACAGGGGCTGAAGCTTTCTTT.